The 3 T cell receptor beta chains presented below share a single source sample, sequenced in a study of blood T cell repertoires in COVID-19. The assay was immunoSEQ multiplex PCR, and TCRdb's table has in-frame clones only and misses some. The sample holds fewer than 150,000 clones, 80% to 85% seen once. The sample was peripheral blood. The source is a human donor in a cohort sampled during active COVID-19.

The gene calls are TRBV10-3 and TRBJ2-3; maybe TRBD2 (5 bases). CDR1 ENHRY and CDR2 SYGVKD come from the germline V gene. The CDR3 length is 15 residues. Trimming stripped 5 bases from V and 2 bases from J, with 14 bases between. The CDR3 DNA reads as TGTGCCATCAGTAACCCCGAGCGGCCCACAGATACGCAGTATTTT. Its protein is CAISNPERPTDTQYF.

This clone was counted between two and nine times. The chain recombines TRBV4-1 with TRBJ2-1; 11 bases are shared with TRBD2. From germline, CDR1 is MGHRA and CDR2 YSYEKL. The CDR3 is 16 amino acids. The ends lost 4 bases at V and 8 bases at J; junction bases unmatched: 10. The CDR3 loop is CASSRLTSGGRYEQFF. CDR3 sequence (DNA): TGCGCCAGCAGCCGCCTTACTAGCGGGGGACGGTATGAGCAGTTCTTC.

This chain links TRBV15 with TRBJ1-2, with D possibly matching TRBD1 (5 bases). Germline CDR1 LNHNV, CDR2 YYDKDF (reference sequence). This CDR3 is built from 17 residues. Trimming shortened V by 5 bases and J by 0 bases, and 19 bases separated the two germline ends. CDR3 residues: CATSGPISGGANYGYTF. The CDR3 DNA follows: TGTGCCACCAGCGGACCCATTTCCGGGGGGGCTAACTATGGCTACACCTTC.